The rows below give T cell receptor beta chains drawn from one sample of a study of blood T cell repertoires in COVID-19. Clones were read by immunoSEQ multiplex PCR, and TCRdb kept only the in-frame ones, dropping some. Here the sample spans roughly 200,000 clones, about 88% being singletons. Input material: PBMCs or T cells enriched from blood (not recorded which). All receptors derive from a woman aged 30 to 39 who had been exposed to COVID-19. Each CDR3 is given with its conserved first and last residue. The order of the fields is V gene, J gene, D gene, clone size, CDR3 DNA, CDR3 protein. The D gene is left open where the match is weak. Rows may omit the clone size; those that give it use once, few, many or a size class.

TRBV18	TRBJ1-3	TRBD1	NA	TGTGCCAGCTCACGACAGGGGATAACGGGAAACACCATATATTTT	CASSRQGITGNTIYF
TRBV18	TRBJ1-1	TRBD1	NA	TGTGCCAGCTCACCTGGGACAGGGGAGAGTGAAGCTTTCTTT	CASSPGTGESEAFF
TRBV7-9	TRBJ2-7	NA	NA	TGTGCCAGCAGCTTAGGACAAGACTACGAGCAGTACTTC	CASSLGQDYEQYF
TRBV7-8	TRBJ1-1	NA	NA	TGTGCCAGCAGCCGCGACAGGAACACTGAAGCTTTCTTT	CASSRDRNTEAFF
TRBV10-1	TRBJ1-1	NA	NA	TGCGCCAGCAGTGGACAGAGTGAAGCTTTCTTT	CASSGQSEAFF
TRBV4-1	TRBJ2-5	NA	NA	TGCGCCAGCAGCCACGGGACCGGGGGGCCGGGGGAGACCCAGTACTTC	CASSHGTGGPGETQYF
TRBV5-3	TRBJ1-1	NA	NA	TGTGGGGGAGAGGGAGAAGCCACTGAAGCTTTCTTT	CGGEGEATEAFF
TRBV6-5	TRBJ2-7	TRBD1	NA	TGTGCCAGCAGCACGACAGGGGAAGCCCACGAGCAGTACTTC	CASSTTGEAHEQYF
TRBV19	TRBJ1-5	TRBD1	once	TGTGCCAGTAGTATGCGAGGGACAGGTTATAGCAATCAGCCCCAGCATTTT	CASSMRGTGYSNQPQHF
TRBV7-6	TRBJ2-3	NA	NA	TGTGCCAGCAGCTTAGTAGGGGCAATAGATACGCAGTATTTT	CASSLVGAIDTQYF
TRBV27	TRBJ2-7	NA	NA	TGTGCCAGCAGTTTAATATTCGCGGGGTTGAACGAGCAGTACTTC	CASSLIFAGLNEQYF
TRBV5-1	TRBJ1-2	NA	NA	TGCGCCAGCAGCTTAGGGGGTCCTAACTATGGCTACACCTTC	CASSLGGPNYGYTF
TRBV9	TRBJ1-1	TRBD1	NA	TGTGCCAGCAGCCCCACGGGACAGGGGTTCGGGGGTGAAGCTTTCTTT	CASSPTGQGFGGEAFF
TRBV3-1/TRBV3-2	TRBJ1-2	NA	NA	TGTGCCAGCAGCCAAGATGGACAACTGGGTGGCTACACCTTC	CASSQDGQLGGYTF
TRBV30	TRBJ2-5	TRBD2	NA	TGTGCCTGGAGCGGGGGGGCGGAGACCCAGTACTTC	CAWSGGAETQYF
TRBV2	TRBJ1-4	TRBD1	NA	TGTGCCAGCAGTGGCTGGACAGGGTTACGTAAACTGTTTTTT	CASSGWTGLRKLFF
TRBV25-1	TRBJ1-2	TRBD1	NA	TGTGCCAGCAGTGAATATCTGGTACAGGGGGGGGCTTATGGCTACACCTTC	CASSEYLVQGGAYGYTF
TRBV2	TRBJ2-1	NA	NA	TGTGCCAGCAAACCGGACAGCCCCTACAATGAGCAGTTCTTC	CASKPDSPYNEQFF
TRBV28	TRBJ2-5	NA	NA	TGTGCCAGCAGTTTAGGTTCTGGGGCCGGTGGGGAGACCCAGTACTTC	CASSLGSGAGGETQYF
TRBV2	TRBJ2-2	TRBD1	NA	TGTGCCAGCAGTCCGCGACAGGGCAGCACCGGGGAGCTGTTTTTT	CASSPRQGSTGELFF
TRBV11-2	TRBJ1-2	NA	few	TGTGCCAGCAGCTCCCGACAGATAAACTATGGCTACACCTTC	CASSSRQINYGYTF
TRBV7-6	TRBJ2-3	TRBD1	NA	TGTGCCAGCAGCCCTTGGACAGGGTCGGGCACAGATACGCAGTATTTT	CASSPWTGSGTDTQYF
TRBV27	TRBJ1-5	NA	NA	TGTGCCAGCAGTTCCACAGAACTCTGGGATCAGCCCCAGCATTTT	CASSSTELWDQPQHF
TRBV5-8	TRBJ1-5	NA	NA	TGTGCCAGCAGCTTGTCACGAGGGAGCAATCAGCCCCAGCATTTT	CASSLSRGSNQPQHF
TRBV5-1	TRBJ1-2	TRBD1	NA	TGCGCCAGCAGCTTGAAGGGACAGGGGATCAACTATGGCTACACCTTC	CASSLKGQGINYGYTF
TRBV5-1	TRBJ2-1	TRBD2	NA	TGCGCCAGCAGCCCCTTCCAGAGCGGGGCCCCCAATGAGCAGTTCTTC	CASSPFQSGAPNEQFF
TRBV5-4	TRBJ1-1	NA	NA	TGTGCCAGCAACACCGACAGGCTTCAGAACACTGAAGCTTTCTTT	CASNTDRLQNTEAFF
TRBV6-1	TRBJ1-1	NA	NA	TGTGCCAGCAGTGAAGCGCTTCCAGGGCGGAACACTGAAGCTTTCTTT	CASSEALPGRNTEAFF
TRBV9	TRBJ2-1	TRBD2	NA	TGTGCCAGCAGCGTGGGGACTAGCGGGGGGCCCTACAATGAGCAGTTCTTC	CASSVGTSGGPYNEQFF
TRBV7-2	TRBJ1-1	TRBD1	NA	TGTGCCAGCAGCTTCAGGGGGGAGAACACTGAAGCTTTCTTT	CASSFRGENTEAFF
TRBV5-4	TRBJ2-7	TRBD1	NA	TGTGCCAGCAGCCTACGGACAGGGGACCTCTACGAGCAGTACTTC	CASSLRTGDLYEQYF
TRBV27	TRBJ2-6	TRBD1	once	TGTGCCAGCAGCGGACAGGGGCCCTCGGTGGGCGTCCTGACTTTC	CASSGQGPSVGVLTF
TRBV2	TRBJ2-7	NA	NA	TGTGCCAGCCAGACACAGGGATCTGTCTACGAGCAGTACTTC	CASQTQGSVYEQYF
TRBV6-5	TRBJ1-6	NA	NA	TGTGCCACCAGGGCGGGGTTTGGTTCACCCCTCCACTTT	CATRAGFGSPLHF
TRBV19	TRBJ2-3	NA	NA	TGTGCCAGTAGTAGGTTGGCGGGTGATTCATCAGATACGCAGTATTTT	CASSRLAGDSSDTQYF
TRBV18	TRBJ1-5	TRBD1	NA	TGTGCCAGCTCACCACACCCTCGGACAGGGGGCCATCAGCCCCAGCATTTT	CASSPHPRTGGHQPQHF
TRBV3-1/TRBV3-2	TRBJ2-7	TRBD1	few	TGTGCCAGCAGTCCCGGGACAGGGCAAGACTACGAGCAGTACTTC	CASSPGTGQDYEQYF
TRBV21-1	TRBJ2-7	NA	NA	TGTGCCAGCAGCAAAGACCGGGACAGGGCTTATTACGAGCAGTACTTC	CASSKDRDRAYYEQYF
TRBV5-6	TRBJ2-7	NA	NA	TGTGCCAGCAGCTTGACGGGGTCCTACGAGCAGTACTTC	CASSLTGSYEQYF